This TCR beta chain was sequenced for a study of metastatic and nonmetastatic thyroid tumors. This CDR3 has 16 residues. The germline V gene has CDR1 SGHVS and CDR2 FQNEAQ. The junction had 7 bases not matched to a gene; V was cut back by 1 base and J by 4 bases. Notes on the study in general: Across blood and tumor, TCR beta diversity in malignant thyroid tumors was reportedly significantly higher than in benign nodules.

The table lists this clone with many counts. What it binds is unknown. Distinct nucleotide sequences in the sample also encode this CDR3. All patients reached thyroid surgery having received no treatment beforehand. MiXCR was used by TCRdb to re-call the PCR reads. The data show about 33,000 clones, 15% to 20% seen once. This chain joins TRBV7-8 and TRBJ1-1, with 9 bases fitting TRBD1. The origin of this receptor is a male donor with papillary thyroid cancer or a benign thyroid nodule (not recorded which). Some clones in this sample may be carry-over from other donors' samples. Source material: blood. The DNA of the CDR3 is TGTGCCAGCAGCTTAGAACAGGGGGCTGGGTCCACTGAAGCTTTCTTT. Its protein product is CASSLEQGAGSTEAFF.